The 29 T cell receptor beta chains reported below all come from one sample, sequenced in a study of blood T cell repertoires in COVID-19. The data were produced by immunoSEQ multiplex PCR, yet TCRdb's version contains in-frame clones alone and is incomplete. The sample lists around 300,000 clones, 80% to 95% occurring once. Material for sequencing was PBMCs or T cells enriched from blood (not recorded which). These receptor sequences come from a woman between 25 and 40 years old who had recovered from COVID-19.

V gene TRBV30 combines with J gene TRBJ2-1; 10 bases align to TRBD2. This CDR3 contains 14 residues. Losses at the gene ends were 2 bases for V and 11 bases for J; bases not matched to a gene: 9. Germline V CDR1 and CDR2: GTSNPN, SVGIG (reference sequence). The CDR3 region is CAWSPLAGTQQQFF. Here the CDR3 DNA reads TGTGCCTGGAGTCCACTAGCGGGAACCCAACAGCAGTTCTTC.

The chain couples TRBV24-1 to TRBJ2-1, with 9 positions matching TRBD2. The CDR3 is 19 residues long. V was clipped by 0 bases and J by 7 bases; unmatched bases: 15. Germline V gene data show CDR1 as KGHDR and CDR2 as SFDVKD. CDR3 DNA sequence: TGTGCCACCAGTGATTTGCTCTTCCCTGGGCTAGCGGGATTTAATGAGCAGTTCTTC. Residues: CATSDLLFPGLAGFNEQFF.

A few counts support this clone. The V and J genes are TRBV11-2 and TRBJ2-5; D gene unclear. Germline V CDR1 and CDR2: SGHAT, FQNNGV. Trimming stripped 8 bases from V and 5 bases from J, with 6 bases between. This CDR3 is built from 10 residues. The CDR3 nucleotides are TGTGCCAGCGCGAGGGAGACCCAGTACTTC. It codes for CASARETQYF.

The V and J genes are TRBV5-1 and TRBJ2-2, with D perhaps matching TRBD2 (6 bases). The CDR3 has 16 residues. CDR1 and CDR2 (germline): SGHRS, YFSETQ. Trimming cost V 3 bases and J 3 bases, with 15 bases left between them. The CDR3 spells CASSYARDRYTGELFF. The CDR3 nucleotides read TGCGCCAGCAGCTATGCGCGGGACCGATACACCGGGGAGCTGTTTTTT.

V usage is TRBV6-9 and J usage is TRBJ1-1; 8 bases are shared with TRBD1. CDR3 length: 15 amino acids. Germline lookup yields CDR1 MNHGY and CDR2 SVAAGI. V shed 6 bases, J shed 1 base, and the junction held 7 bases outside the gene matches. This CDR3 reads CASSRSDRENTEAFF. The CDR3 DNA reads as TGTGCCAGCAGCCGTTCGGACAGGGAGAACACTGAAGCTTTCTTT.

The rearrangement joins TRBV5-6 to TRBJ2-1; D unclear. From germline, CDR1 is SGHDT and CDR2 YYEEEE. The CDR3 runs 13 residues. V lost 4 bases, J lost 6 bases, and 11 bases lay in between. The CDR3 is CASSVASINEQFF. CDR3 in DNA: TGTGCCAGCAGCGTCGCTAGTATCAATGAGCAGTTCTTC.

The genes are TRBV7-8 and TRBJ2-5; unclear D gene. There are 14 residues in the CDR3. Germline V gives CDR1 SGHVS, CDR2 FQNEAQ. Trimming pared 1 base from V and 1 base from J, leaving 7 bases between. DNA for the CDR3: TGTGCCAGCAGCTTAGAGGCGGTCCAAGAGACCCAGTACTTC. It yields the protein CASSLEAVQETQYF.

This clone appeared a single time. This chain links TRBV15 with TRBJ2-7, with D perhaps matching TRBD1 (5 bases). The CDR3 runs 16 residues. V shed 1 base and J shed 5 bases, with 18 bases lying between them. Germline CDR1 LNHNV, CDR2 YYDKDF (reference sequence). The CDR3 nucleotides read TGTGCCACCAGCAGAGGGCAGTCGGCAGGGAAGAACGAGCAGTACTTC. Translation: CATSRGQSAGKNEQYF. The whole variable domain, filled in from reference TRBV15 and TRBJ2-7, reads DAMVIQNPRYQVTQFGKPVTLSCSQTLNHNVMYWYQQKSSQAPKLLFHYYDKDFNNEADTPDNFQSRRPNTSFCFLDIRSPGLGDTAMYLCATSRGQSAGKNEQYFGPGTRLTVT.

This clone was recorded a few times. This rearrangement joins TRBV4-3 to TRBJ2-7; 10 bases match TRBD2. Germline values: CDR1 LGHNA, CDR2 YSLEER. The junction had 9 bases not matched to a gene; V was cut back by 0 bases and J by 7 bases. The CDR3 is 16 residues long. In nucleotides, the CDR3 is TGCGCCAGCAGCCAAGATGTCTGGACTAGCGGAGGAGAGCAGTACTTC. This translates into CASSQDVWTSGGEQYF.

V gene TRBV6-5 combines with J gene TRBJ1-3; TRBD1 is a possible D gene (6 bases). Per germline, CDR1 MNHEY and CDR2 SVGAGI. Trimming took 7 bases from V and 3 from J, leaving 10 bases between them. This CDR3 is 13 amino acids long. CDR3 in DNA: TGTGCCAGCACCGGGGGGCTTGGAAACACCATATATTTT. Protein sequence: CASTGGLGNTIYF.

CDR3 amino acids: CASSLAPQGGEGSPLHF. DNA for the CDR3: TGCGCCAGCAGCTTGGCTCCACAAGGAGGGGAAGGATCACCCCTCCACTTT. This chain connects TRBV5-1 to TRBJ1-6; tentatively, D is TRBD1 (5 bases). The CDR3 runs to 17 residues. V was pared by 0 bases and J by 10 bases, with 20 bases between. Germline V gene sequence: CDR1 SGHRS, CDR2 YFSETQ. The entire variable domain, with the rest obtained from reference TRBV5-1 and TRBJ1-6, is as follows: KAGVTQTPRYLIKTRGQQVTLSCSPISGHRSVSWYQQTPGQGLQFLFEYFSETQRNKGNFPGRFSGRQFSNSRSEMNVSTLELGDSALYLCASSLAPQGGEGSPLHFGNGTRLTVT.

The V call is TRBV28, the J call TRBJ2-5; 9 bases match TRBD1. CDR3 length equals 15 residues. V shed 4 bases and J 4 bases; nucleotides not matched to a gene: 7. Per the germline V gene, CDR1 is MDHEN and CDR2 is SYDVKM. The CDR3 here is CASSSGTGIGETQYF. The CDR3 DNA follows: TGTGCCAGCAGTTCCGGGACAGGGATAGGAGAGACCCAGTACTTC.

The CDR3 sequence is CASSQGITGDGSPLHF. The CDR3 bases are TGTGCCAGCAGCCAAGGGATAACAGGGGATGGTTCACCCCTCCACTTT. This chain connects TRBV4-2 to TRBJ1-6; 7 positions match TRBD1. The CDR3 sequence is 16 residues long. Germline V gene sequence: CDR1 LGHNA, CDR2 YNFKEQ. V lost 1 base to trimming and J lost 9 bases; unmatched junction nucleotides: 9.

The rearrangement uses TRBV28 and TRBJ2-5; TRBD2 aligns across 14 bases. The CDR3 length is 19 residues. Germline CDR1 is MDHEN and CDR2 is SYDVKM. After removal of 6 bases from V and 7 bases from J, the junction contained 19 bases not matched to a gene. CDR3 sequence (DNA): TGTGCCAGCAGGATCCCGGGACTAGCGGGAGAGACTAACAGTGGGACCCAGTACTTC. Translation: CASRIPGLAGETNSGTQYF.

The rearrangement joins TRBV27 to TRBJ1-6, with no clear D. Germline lookup yields CDR1 MNHEY and CDR2 SMNVEV (reference sequence). The CDR3 has 15 residues. The germline V and J ends were trimmed by 5 bases and 5 bases, with 13 bases remaining between them. As DNA, the CDR3 is TGTGCCAGCAGTATCCCCCGACGGGATAATTCACCCCTCCACTTT. This gives the protein CASSIPRRDNSPLHF.

The chain recombines TRBV27 with TRBJ1-2; 9 nucleotides match TRBD1. V lost 8 bases, J lost 4 bases, and 8 bases stayed unmatched. The CDR3 runs 14 residues. The germline V gene encodes CDR1 MNHEY and CDR2 SMNVEV (reference sequence). The chain's CDR3 is CASRQQGAGYGYTF. Here the CDR3 DNA reads TGTGCCAGCCGCCAACAGGGGGCGGGCTATGGCTACACCTTC.

The chain is built from TRBV15 and TRBJ2-7, with 10 bases lining up with TRBD1. This CDR3 contains 16 residues. The V segment lost 1 base and the J segment 5 bases; nucleotides outside the gene matches: 8. CDR1 and CDR2 (germline): LNHNV, YYDKDF (reference sequence). The CDR3 reads CATSRGTGQGTHEQYF. CDR3 bases: TGTGCCACCAGCAGAGGTACGGGACAGGGGACCCACGAGCAGTACTTC. The full variable domain, its missing parts supplied by reference TRBV15 and TRBJ2-7, is DAMVIQNPRYQVTQFGKPVTLSCSQTLNHNVMYWYQQKSSQAPKLLFHYYDKDFNNEADTPDNFQSRRPNTSFCFLDIRSPGLGDTAMYLCATSRGTGQGTHEQYFGPGTRLTVT.

The rearrangement uses TRBV11-2 and TRBJ2-7; 10 nucleotides match TRBD2. This CDR3 region has 14 residues. After removal of 5 bases from V and 5 bases from J, the junction contained 6 bases not matched to a gene. The germline gives CDR1 SGHAT, CDR2 FQNNGV. The CDR3 DNA sequence: TGTGCCAGCAGCCCAGGGACTAGCGCCGACGAGCAGTACTTC. It is translated as CASSPGTSADEQYF.

The V gene is TRBV18, the J gene TRBJ1-2; TRBD1 agrees at 10 bases. The V and J ends lost 3 bases and 8 bases, in that order; junction bases with no gene match: 9. CDR3 size: 15 residues. Germline-derived CDR1 and CDR2 are KGHSH and LQKENI. CDR3 amino acids: CASSPSGDRGRGYTF. DNA of the CDR3: TGTGCCAGCTCACCTTCAGGGGACAGGGGACGAGGCTACACCTTC.

The rearrangement uses TRBV7-2 and TRBJ2-1; 9 bases match TRBD2. CDR1 and CDR2 from the germline V gene are SGHTA and FQGNSA. This CDR3 is built from 15 residues. The V gene end was trimmed by 1 base and the J gene end by 4 bases; junction bases not matched to a gene: 2. CDR3 residues: CASSLVAGDYNEQFF. For the CDR3, the DNA is TGTGCCAGCAGCTTAGTAGCGGGAGATTACAATGAGCAGTTCTTC.

The chain is built from TRBV19 and TRBJ2-7, with 7 bases identical to TRBD2. Germline CDR1 reads LNHDA; CDR2 reads SQIVND (reference sequence). J lost 7 bases, V lost 5 bases, and 11 bases had no gene match. The CDR3 runs to 14 residues. CDR3: CASSRATSAPEQYF. CDR3 nucleotides: TGTGCCAGTAGTCGGGCAACTAGCGCGCCGGAGCAGTACTTC.

This chain connects TRBV28 to TRBJ2-7, with 9 bases matching TRBD1. CDR3 length equals 14 residues. The germline CDR1 and CDR2 sequences are MDHEN and SYDVKM. V lost 7 bases to trimming and J lost 3 bases; unmatched junction nucleotides: 7. The CDR3 DNA reads as TGTGCCAGCACCCCGGGACAGGGTCACTACGAGCAGTACTTC. It translates to CASTPGQGHYEQYF.

The V call is TRBV7-2, the J call TRBJ2-1, with TRBD1 matching 11 bases. CDR1 is SGHTA, CDR2 FQGNSA, per germline. The CDR3 covers 15 residues. J gave up 6 bases and V 1 base, and 2 bases lay outside the gene matches. This CDR3 is CASSLGTGGFNEQFF. CDR3 nucleotide sequence: TGTGCCAGCAGCTTAGGGACAGGGGGCTTCAATGAGCAGTTCTTC.

This clone was seen only once. The genes are TRBV19 and TRBJ2-1; 8 bases fit TRBD2. With 4 bases clipped from V and 4 bases from J, the junction kept 9 bases outside the gene matches. In germline, CDR1 is LNHDA, CDR2 SQIVND (reference sequence). The CDR3 spans 16 residues. The CDR3 loop reads CASSTLAGPMYNEQFF. In DNA, the CDR3 is TGTGCCAGTAGTACATTAGCGGGACCGATGTACAATGAGCAGTTCTTC.

V is TRBV9 and J is TRBJ2-3; the D gene is possibly TRBD2 (6 bases). With 1 base removed from V and 5 bases from J, the gap between germline ends came to 17 bases. In germline, CDR1 is SGDLS, CDR2 YYNGEE. This CDR3 contains 16 residues. The CDR3 coding sequence is TGTGCCAGCAGCGTACCCGAGGAGCGGACTAAAGATACGCAGTATTTT. The encoded protein is CASSVPEERTKDTQYF. Based on the CDR3 plus reference TRBV9 and TRBJ2-3, the full variable domain is DSGVTQTPKHLITATGQRVTLRCSPRSGDLSVYWYQQSLDQGLQFLIQYYNGEERAKGNILERFSAQQFPDLHSELNLSSLELGDSALYFCASSVPEERTKDTQYFGPGTRLTVL.

The rearrangement uses TRBV3-1 (or the pseudogene TRBV3-2) and TRBJ2-3; TRBD2 matches 12 bases. CDR3 length: 19 amino acids. Germline CDR1 LGHDT, CDR2 YNNKEL (reference sequence). V shed 1 base, J shed 4 bases, and the junction held 12 bases outside the gene matches. In DNA, the CDR3 is TGTGCCAGCAGCCAAGCCCCACTAGCGGGAGGCTCGGGGGCAGATACGCAGTATTTT. Protein product: CASSQAPLAGGSGADTQYF.

Concerning this clone: The sample carries other DNA sequences with the same CDR3. The rearrangement uses TRBV28 and TRBJ1-2; TRBD1 might be the D (6 bases). The length of the CDR3 is 13 residues. V was cut by 6 bases and J by 7 bases, with 15 bases left in between. Germline CDR1 MDHEN, CDR2 SYDVKM. The CDR3 coding sequence is TGTGCCAGCAGCCTTCTGGGGGCGAGTGGCTACACCTTC. It yields the protein CASSLLGASGYTF.

The rearrangement links TRBV10-2 to TRBJ1-2, with TRBD1 matching 7 bases. This CDR3 spans 13 amino acids. Germline CDR1 is WSHSY and CDR2 is SAAADI. V shed 7 bases and J 8 bases; nucleotides not matched to a gene: 10. CDR3 sequence reads: CASTPIAGQGYTF. In DNA form, the CDR3 reads TGCGCCAGCACCCCCATAGCGGGACAGGGCTACACCTTC.

V usage is TRBV9 and J usage is TRBJ1-3; TRBD1 aligns across 12 bases. Germline V lookup: CDR1 SGDLS, CDR2 YYNGEE. The CDR3 consists of 17 residues. Trimming took 0 bases from V and 4 from J; bases not matched to a gene: 5. The CDR3 DNA follows: TGTGCCAGCAGCGTAGGCCCGGGACAGGGGGCAGGAAACACCATATATTTT. Translating it yields CASSVGPGQGAGNTIYF.